This TCR beta chain was obtained from a study of CD8 T cells in ankylosing spondylitis. Findings and caveats of the study: Among TCR beta sequences, a motif of roughly 8 highly homologous variants appeared characteristic of ankylosing spondylitis blood. Several of the motif variants were reported before in synovial fluid and blood from reactive arthritis.

This clonotype showed up just a few times. Its antigen is currently unknown. The germline gives CDR1 MNHEY, CDR2 SVGEGT. V lost 2 bases and J lost 6, with 20 bases in between. The length of the CDR3 is 17 residues. Each CDR3 protein gets one entry after TCRdb re-called the 5' RACE reads with MiXCR. The sample yields fewer than 750,000 distinct CDR3 sequences, 15% to 20% seen once. Sequencing was performed on blood, either unsorted or a sorted T cell fraction (not recorded which). This TCR was recovered from a male donor with ankylosing spondylitis. This chain uses TRBV6-2 or TRBV6-3 with TRBJ1-5, with a possible D match to TRBD1 (5 bases). DNA of the CDR3: TGTGCCAGCAGTTACATGCTGCCACAGGTCGGGAGTCAGCCCCAGCATTTT. It codes for CASSYMLPQVGSQPQHF.